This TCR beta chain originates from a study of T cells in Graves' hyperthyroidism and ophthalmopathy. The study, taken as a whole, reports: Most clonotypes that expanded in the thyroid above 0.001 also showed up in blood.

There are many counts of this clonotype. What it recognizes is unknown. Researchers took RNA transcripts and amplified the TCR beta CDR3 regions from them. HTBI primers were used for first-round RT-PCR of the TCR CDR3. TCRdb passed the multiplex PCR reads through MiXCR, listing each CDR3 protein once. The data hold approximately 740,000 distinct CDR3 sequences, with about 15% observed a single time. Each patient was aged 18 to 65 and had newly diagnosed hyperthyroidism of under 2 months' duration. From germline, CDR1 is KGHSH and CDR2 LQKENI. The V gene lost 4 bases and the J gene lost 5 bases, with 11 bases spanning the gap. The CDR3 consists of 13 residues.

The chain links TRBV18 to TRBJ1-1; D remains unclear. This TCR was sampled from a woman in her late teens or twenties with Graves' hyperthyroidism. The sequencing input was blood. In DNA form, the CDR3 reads TGTGCCAGCTCACTCCGGACCCAAACTGAAGCTTTCTTT. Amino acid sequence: CASSLRTQTEAFF.